This T cell receptor (beta chain) was captured in a study of T cell responses to AZD1222 COVID-19 vaccine. Regarding the study as a whole: The donor cohort was predominantly white British with a female majority, and clonal diversity may have been underestimated. Among vaccine-associated CD4 TCRs, coverage spanned spike, with dominance at 160-218 and 743-854. Just a handful of people given AZD1222 tested seropositive at baseline.

On this clone itself: Its antigen remains unidentified.

This table comes from immunoSEQ multiplex PCR, and its TCRdb copy is limited to in-frame clones, with some not included. The sample has around 89,000 clones; just over 85% are singletons. Germline CDR1 ENHRY, CDR2 SYGVKD. CDR3 length equals 13 residues. V was shortened by 7 bases and J by 6 bases, with 16 bases between the two germline ends. Sequences were derived from peripheral blood, sampled on day 0 of AZD1222 vaccination. This receptor was taken from an adult in good health. The rearrangement uses TRBV10-3 and TRBJ2-7; D is perhaps TRBD2 (6 bases). The chain's CDR3 is CAITGGDGSEQYF. DNA for the CDR3: TGTGCCATCACAGGAGGGGACGGCAGCGAGCAGTACTTC.